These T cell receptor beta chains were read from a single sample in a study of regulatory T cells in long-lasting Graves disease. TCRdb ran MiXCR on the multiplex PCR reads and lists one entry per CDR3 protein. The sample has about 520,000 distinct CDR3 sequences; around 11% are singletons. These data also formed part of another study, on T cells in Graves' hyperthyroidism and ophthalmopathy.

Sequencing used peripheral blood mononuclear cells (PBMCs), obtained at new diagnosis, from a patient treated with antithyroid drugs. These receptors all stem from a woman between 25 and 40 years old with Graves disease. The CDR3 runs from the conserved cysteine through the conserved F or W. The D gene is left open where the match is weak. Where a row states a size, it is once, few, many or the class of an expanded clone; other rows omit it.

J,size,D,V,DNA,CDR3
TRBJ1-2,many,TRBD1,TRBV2,TGTGCCAACACAGGGGAGAACTATGGCTACACCTTC,CANTGENYGYTF
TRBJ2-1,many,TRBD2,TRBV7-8,TGTGCCAGCAGCTTAAATGATCTCGGGGGAGGGCCCTACAATGAGCAGTTCTTC,CASSLNDLGGGPYNEQFF
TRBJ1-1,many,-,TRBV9,TGTGCCAGCAGCGCCTCCCCCGTCAGGCGGGGTACTGAAGCTTTCTTT,CASSASPVRRGTEAFF
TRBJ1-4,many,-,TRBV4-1,TGCGCCAGCAGCGGATTACGGGAAACTAATGAAAAACTGTTTTTT,CASSGLRETNEKLFF
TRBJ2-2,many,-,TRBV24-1,TGTGCCACTACAGGGGGGGGCACCGGGGAGCTGTTTTTT,CATTGGGTGELFF
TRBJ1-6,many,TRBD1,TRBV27,TGTGCCAGCAGTTTACTACCGGGACAGGGGAAATCACCCCTCCACTTT,CASSLLPGQGKSPLHF
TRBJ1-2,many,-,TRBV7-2,TGTGCCAGCAGCCGGGACCAAGGCGGCTACACCTTC,CASSRDQGGYTF
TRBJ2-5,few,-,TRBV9,TGTGCCAGCAGCGTAGGGGGGATCCAAGAGACCCAGTACTTC,CASSVGGIQETQYF
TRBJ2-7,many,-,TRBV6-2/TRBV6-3,TGTGCCAGCAGTTTCGTCGTGGGCGAGCAGTACTTC,CASSFVVGEQYF
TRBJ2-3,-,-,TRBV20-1,TGCAGTGCCAAAGCGTCCCTGGGGACAGATACGCAGTATTTT,CSAKASLGTDTQYF
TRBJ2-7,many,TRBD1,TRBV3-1,TGTGCCAGCAGCTCTCACCCCGGGACAGGGCAGTACGAGCAGTACTTC,CASSSHPGTGQYEQYF
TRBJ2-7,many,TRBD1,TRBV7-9,TGTGCCAGCAGCTTAGTCGGGACAGGTGCCTACGAGCAGTACTTC,CASSLVGTGAYEQYF
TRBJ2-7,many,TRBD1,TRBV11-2,TGTGCCAGCAGCTTAAGGACAGGAATTCTCTACGAGCAGTACTTC,CASSLRTGILYEQYF
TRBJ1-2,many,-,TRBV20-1,TGCAAATCCCACAGGGTTGGCTATGGCTACACCTTC,CKSHRVGYGYTF
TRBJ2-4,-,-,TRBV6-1,TGTGCCAGCAGTCCTCACCTGAACCTAGCCAAAAACATTCAGTACTTC,CASSPHLNLAKNIQYF
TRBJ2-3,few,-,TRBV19,TGTGCCAGTGCGGAAACCCGAGGGACAGATACGCAGTATTTT,CASAETRGTDTQYF
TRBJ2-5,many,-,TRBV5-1,TGCGCCAGCAGCCCTGGAGGGTTCCAAGAGACCCAGTACTTC,CASSPGGFQETQYF
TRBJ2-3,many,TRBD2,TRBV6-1,TGTGCCAGCAGCCAACTCCTGGACCTAGCGGGAGTCGATACGCAGTATTTT,CASSQLLDLAGVDTQYF
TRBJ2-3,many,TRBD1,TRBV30,TGTGCCTGGGGACAGGGGGCCCTGCAGTATTTT,CAWGQGALQYF
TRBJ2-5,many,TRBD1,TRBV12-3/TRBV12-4,TGTGCCAGCAGGGGGACAGATCAAGAGACCCAGTACTTC,CASRGTDQETQYF
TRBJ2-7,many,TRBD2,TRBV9,TGTGCCAGCAGCGTAAGTGTAGCGGGAATCGGCTACGAGCAGTACTTC,CASSVSVAGIGYEQYF
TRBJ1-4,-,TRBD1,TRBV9,TGTGCCAGCAGTTCAGGGGGAAATGAAAAACTGTTTTTT,CASSSGGNEKLFF
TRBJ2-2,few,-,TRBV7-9,TGTGCCAGCAGCTTTACTACGGGACTCAGAAACACCGGGGAGCTGTTTTTT,CASSFTTGLRNTGELFF
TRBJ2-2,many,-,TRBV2,TGTGCCAGCAGTGAAGCCGGAAGGGCGAACACCGGGGAGCTGTTTTTT,CASSEAGRANTGELFF
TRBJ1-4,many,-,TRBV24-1,TGTGCCACCAGTGACAGTATTAATGAAAAACTGTTTTTT,CATSDSINEKLFF
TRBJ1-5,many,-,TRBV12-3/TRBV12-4,TGTGCCAGCAGTCCGGGTCCCAGTCTAGGGGGCAATCAGCCCCAGCATTTT,CASSPGPSLGGNQPQHF
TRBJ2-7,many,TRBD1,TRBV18,TGTGCCAGCTCACTCGACAGGGCGTTTGGGGAGCAGTACTTC,CASSLDRAFGEQYF
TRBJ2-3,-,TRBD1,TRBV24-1,TGTGCCACCAGTGGGGACAGGGGCCGGCTTAGGCGAGATACGCAGTATTTT,CATSGDRGRLRRDTQYF
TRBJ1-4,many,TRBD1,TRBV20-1,TGCAGTGCGCCAGAATGGGGGACAGGAAGGGGTGGTGAAAAACTGTTTTTT,CSAPEWGTGRGGEKLFF
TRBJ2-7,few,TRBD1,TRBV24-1,TGTGCCACCAGTGATCAGGACCCGGGACAGGGATTCTACGAGCAGCACTTC,CATSDQDPGQGFYEQHF
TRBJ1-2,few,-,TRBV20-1,TGCAGTGCTCAAGGAGATGGACAGTTCTATGGCTACACCTTC,CSAQGDGQFYGYTF
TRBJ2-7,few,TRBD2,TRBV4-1,TGCGCCAGCAGCCCGAAACTAGCGGGAGAGGATTCCCACGAGCAGTACTTC,CASSPKLAGEDSHEQYF
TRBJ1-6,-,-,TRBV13,TGTGCCAGCAGCTGGGGACTGATAAATTCACCCCTCCACTTT,CASSWGLINSPLHF
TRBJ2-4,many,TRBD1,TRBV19,TGTGCCAGCGTCGATTTACAGGGGAAGGGCAAAAACATTCAGTACTTC,CASVDLQGKGKNIQYF
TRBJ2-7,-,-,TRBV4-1,TGCGCCAGCAGCCAAGAAGGCGGGACGTTCAACTACGAGCAGTACTTC,CASSQEGGTFNYEQYF
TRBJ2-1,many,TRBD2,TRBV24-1,TGTGCCACCAGTGATTCCAGTCGGGGCGGGAGGCTCGATGAGCAGTTCTTC,CATSDSSRGGRLDEQFF
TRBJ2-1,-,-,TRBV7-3,TGTGCCAGCAGCCCACCCGAGTACCAAGGGGGCAATGAGCAGTTCTTC,CASSPPEYQGGNEQFF
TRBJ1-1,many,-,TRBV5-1,TGCGCCAGCAGCTTGGAAGGCTCGGGCACTGAAGCTTTCTTT,CASSLEGSGTEAFF
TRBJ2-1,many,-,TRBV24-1,TGTGCCACCAGTGATCGTAACAACTTATATGAGCAGTTCTTC,CATSDRNNLYEQFF
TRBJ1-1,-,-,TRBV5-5,TGTGCCTGCAGCCTTGGGACATCTAACACTGAAGCTTTCTTT,CACSLGTSNTEAFF
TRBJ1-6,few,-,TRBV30,TGTGCCTGGAGTGTTTGGGGGGCGCGCTATAATTCACCCCTCCACTTT,CAWSVWGARYNSPLHF
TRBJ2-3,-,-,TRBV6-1,TGTGCCAGCAGCCCCGGGACTCCCGGGAGTTCGCAGTATTTT,CASSPGTPGSSQYF